Reported below is one TCR beta chain. These data originate in a study of blood T cell repertoires in COVID-19. Authors' data handling: Estimation of nucleated cell counts was performed using reference gene primer amplification. Generated by immunoSEQ multiplex PCR, the TCRdb table keeps only in-frame clones and is missing some. That table furnishes V, J and clone size, whereas the DNA furnished D and trimming. The sample holds around 100,000 clones, 80% to 95% seen once. Trimming left V 4 bases short and J 4 bases short, with 11 bases between. Germline lookup yields CDR1 MNHEY and CDR2 SMNVEV (reference sequence). The CDR3 is made up of 14 amino acids.

The sample comprised peripheral blood. The TCR comes from a man in his sixties or seventies with acute or convalescent COVID-19. V gene TRBV27 combines with J gene TRBJ1-5, with D maybe TRBD1 (6 bases). CDR3 residues: CASSSGQRNQPQHF. DNA for the CDR3: TGTGCCAGCAGTTCCGGACAGCGGAATCAGCCCCAGCATTTT.